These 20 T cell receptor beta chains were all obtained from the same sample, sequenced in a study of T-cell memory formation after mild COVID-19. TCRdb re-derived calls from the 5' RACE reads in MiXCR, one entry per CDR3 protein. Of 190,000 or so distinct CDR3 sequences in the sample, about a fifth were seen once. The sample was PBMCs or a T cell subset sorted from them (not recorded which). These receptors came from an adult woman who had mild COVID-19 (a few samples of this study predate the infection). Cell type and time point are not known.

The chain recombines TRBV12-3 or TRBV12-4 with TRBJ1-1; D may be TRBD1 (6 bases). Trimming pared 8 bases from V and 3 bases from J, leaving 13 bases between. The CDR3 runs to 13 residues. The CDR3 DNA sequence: TGTGCCAGCGGGACAACGACTTACACTGAAGCTTTCTTT. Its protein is CASGTTTYTEAFF.

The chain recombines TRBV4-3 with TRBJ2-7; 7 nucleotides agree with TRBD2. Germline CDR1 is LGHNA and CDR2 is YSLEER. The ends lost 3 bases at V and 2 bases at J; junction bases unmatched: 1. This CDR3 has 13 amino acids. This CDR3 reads CASSHSGAYEQYF. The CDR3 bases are TGCGCCAGCAGCCACAGCGGGGCCTACGAGCAGTACTTC.

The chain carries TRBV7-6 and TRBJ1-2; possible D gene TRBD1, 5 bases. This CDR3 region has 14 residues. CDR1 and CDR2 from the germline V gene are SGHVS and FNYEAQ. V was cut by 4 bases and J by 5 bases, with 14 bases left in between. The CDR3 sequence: CASSSERGGYGYTF. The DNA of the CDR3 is TGTGCCAGCAGCTCCGAAAGGGGTGGGTATGGCTACACCTTC.

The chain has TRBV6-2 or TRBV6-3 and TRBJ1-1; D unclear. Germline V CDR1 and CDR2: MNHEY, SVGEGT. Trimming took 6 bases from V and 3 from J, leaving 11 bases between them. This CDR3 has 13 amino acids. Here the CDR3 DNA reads TGTGCCAGCAGAGAACAGCATTACACTGAAGCTTTCTTT. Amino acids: CASREQHYTEAFF.

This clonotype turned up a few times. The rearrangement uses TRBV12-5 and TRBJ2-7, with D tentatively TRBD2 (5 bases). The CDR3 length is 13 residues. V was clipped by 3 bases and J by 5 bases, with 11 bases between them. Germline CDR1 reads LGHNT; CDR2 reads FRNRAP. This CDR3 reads CASGLFGIDEQYF. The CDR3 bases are TGTGCTAGTGGTTTATTCGGGATCGACGAGCAGTACTTC.

CDR3 sequence reads: CASSQDQGSEAFF. In DNA form, the CDR3 reads TGCGCCAGCAGCCAGGATCAGGGCTCTGAAGCTTTCTTT. The chain recombines TRBV4-3 with TRBJ1-1; tentative D call: TRBD1 (5 bases). This CDR3 comprises 13 residues. Trimming removed 3 bases from V and 6 bases from J, with 11 bases in between. Per the germline V gene, CDR1 is LGHNA and CDR2 is YSLEER.

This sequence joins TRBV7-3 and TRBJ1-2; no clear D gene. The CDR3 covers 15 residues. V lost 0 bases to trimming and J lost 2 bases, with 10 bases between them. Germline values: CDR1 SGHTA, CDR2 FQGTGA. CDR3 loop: CASSLTSDGNYGYTF. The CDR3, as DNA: TGTGCCAGCAGCTTAACGTCGGACGGCAACTATGGCTACACCTTC.

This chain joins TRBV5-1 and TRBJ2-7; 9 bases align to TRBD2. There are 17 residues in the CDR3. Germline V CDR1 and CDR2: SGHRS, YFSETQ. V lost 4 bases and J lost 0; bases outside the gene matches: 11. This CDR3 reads CASSQPLAGQSSYEQYF. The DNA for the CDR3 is TGCGCCAGCAGCCAACCCCTAGCGGGACAGAGCTCCTACGAGCAGTACTTC.

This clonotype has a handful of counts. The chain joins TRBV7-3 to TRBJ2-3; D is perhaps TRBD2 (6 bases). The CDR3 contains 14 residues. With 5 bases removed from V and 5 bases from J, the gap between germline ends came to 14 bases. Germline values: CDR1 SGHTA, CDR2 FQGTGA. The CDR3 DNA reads TGTGCCAGCAGCATTAGCGGTCCTTTAGATACGCAGTATTTT. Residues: CASSISGPLDTQYF. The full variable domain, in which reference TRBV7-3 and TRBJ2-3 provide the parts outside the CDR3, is GAGVSQTPSNKVTEKGKYVELRCDPISGHTALYWYRQSLGQGPEFLIYFQGTGAADDSGLPNDRFFAVRPEGSVSTLKIQRTERGDSAVYLCASSISGPLDTQYFGPGTRLTVL.

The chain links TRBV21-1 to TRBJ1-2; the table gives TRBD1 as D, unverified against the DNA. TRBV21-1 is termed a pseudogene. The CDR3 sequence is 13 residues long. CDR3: CASSKARAGVNTF. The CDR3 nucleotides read TGTGCCAGCAGCAAAGCGAGGGCAGGGGTAAACACCTTC.

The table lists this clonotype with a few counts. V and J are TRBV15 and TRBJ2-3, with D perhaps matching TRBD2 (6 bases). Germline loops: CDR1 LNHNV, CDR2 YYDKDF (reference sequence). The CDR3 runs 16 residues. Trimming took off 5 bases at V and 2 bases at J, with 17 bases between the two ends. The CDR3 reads CATSPGGWRNTDTQYF. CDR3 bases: TGTGCCACCAGCCCAGGAGGGTGGCGAAACACAGATACGCAGTATTTT.

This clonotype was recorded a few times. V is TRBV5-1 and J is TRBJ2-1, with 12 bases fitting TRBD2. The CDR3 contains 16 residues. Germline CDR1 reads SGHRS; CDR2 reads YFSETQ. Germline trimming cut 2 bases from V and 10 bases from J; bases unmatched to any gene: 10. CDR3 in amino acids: CASSFTTSGRADEQFF. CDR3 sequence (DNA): TGCGCCAGCAGCTTTACGACTAGCGGGAGAGCGGACGAGCAGTTCTTC. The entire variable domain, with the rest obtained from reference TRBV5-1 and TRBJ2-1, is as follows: KAGVTQTPRYLIKTRGQQVTLSCSPISGHRSVSWYQQTPGQGLQFLFEYFSETQRNKGNFPGRFSGRQFSNSRSEMNVSTLELGDSALYLCASSFTTSGRADEQFFGPGTRLTVL.

The CDR3 sequence: CASRGQLPTTDTQYF. CDR3 nucleotide sequence: TGTGCCAGCAGAGGACAGCTGCCCACCACAGATACGCAGTATTTT. This chain uses TRBV7-8 with TRBJ2-3, with D perhaps matching TRBD1 (6 bases). The ends were cut back, 6 bases at V and 2 bases at J, with 15 bases in the middle. The CDR3 consists of 15 residues. The germline V gene encodes CDR1 SGHVS and CDR2 FQNEAQ.

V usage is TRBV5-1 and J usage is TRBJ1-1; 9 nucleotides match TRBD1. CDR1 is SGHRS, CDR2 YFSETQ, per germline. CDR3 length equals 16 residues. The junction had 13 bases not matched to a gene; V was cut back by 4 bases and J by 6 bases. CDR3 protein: CASSVLSRDREAEAFF. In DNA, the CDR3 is TGCGCCAGCAGCGTACTGTCCCGGGACAGGGAGGCTGAAGCTTTCTTT.

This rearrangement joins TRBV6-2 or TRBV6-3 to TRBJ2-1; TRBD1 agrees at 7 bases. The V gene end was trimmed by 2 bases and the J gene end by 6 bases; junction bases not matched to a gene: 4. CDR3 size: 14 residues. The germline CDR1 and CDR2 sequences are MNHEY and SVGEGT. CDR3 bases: TGTGCCAGCAGTTACAGGGGACAGCTCAATGAGCAGTTCTTC. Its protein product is CASSYRGQLNEQFF.

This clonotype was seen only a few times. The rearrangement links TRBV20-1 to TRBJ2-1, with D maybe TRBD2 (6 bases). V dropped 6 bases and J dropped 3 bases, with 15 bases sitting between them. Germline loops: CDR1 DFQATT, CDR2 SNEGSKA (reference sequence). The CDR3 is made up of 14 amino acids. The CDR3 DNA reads TGCAGTGCACCAGCTAGCGAGCTCTACAATGAGCAGTTCTTC. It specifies CSAPASELYNEQFF.

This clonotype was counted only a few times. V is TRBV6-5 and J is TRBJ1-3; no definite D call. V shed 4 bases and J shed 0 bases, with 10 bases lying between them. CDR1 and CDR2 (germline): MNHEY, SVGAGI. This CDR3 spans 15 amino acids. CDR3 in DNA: TGTGCCAGCAGTTCCGGTGGCCCCTCTGGAAACACCATATATTTT. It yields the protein CASSSGGPSGNTIYF.

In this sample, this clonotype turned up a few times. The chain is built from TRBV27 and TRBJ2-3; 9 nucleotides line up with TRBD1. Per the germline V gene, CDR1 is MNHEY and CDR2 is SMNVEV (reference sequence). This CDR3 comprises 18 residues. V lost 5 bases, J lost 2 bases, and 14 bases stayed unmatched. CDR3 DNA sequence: TGTGCCAGCAGTAGAACAGGGGGCTCCCTAATACTCACAGATACGCAGTATTTT. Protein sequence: CASSRTGGSLILTDTQYF.

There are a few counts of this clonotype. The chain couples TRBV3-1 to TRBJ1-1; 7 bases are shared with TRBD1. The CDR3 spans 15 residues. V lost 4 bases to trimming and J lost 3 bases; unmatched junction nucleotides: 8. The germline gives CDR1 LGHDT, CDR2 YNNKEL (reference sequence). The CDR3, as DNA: TGTGCCAGCAGCCTGACAGGGCCGGTGGACACTGAAGCTTTCTTT. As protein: CASSLTGPVDTEAFF.

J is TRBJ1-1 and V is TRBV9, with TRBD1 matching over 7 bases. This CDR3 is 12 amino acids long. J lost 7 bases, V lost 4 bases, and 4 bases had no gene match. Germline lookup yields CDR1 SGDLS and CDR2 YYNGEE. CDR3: CASSLTGNEAFF. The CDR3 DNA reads TGTGCCAGCAGCTTGACAGGGAATGAAGCTTTCTTT.